This T cell receptor (beta chain) was observed in a study of regulatory T cells in long-lasting Graves disease. Whole-study context: Treatment with antithyroid drugs for over 5 years, together with positive TSH receptor antibodies, meant persistent Graves' disease. Findings of the study overall: It was in persistent disease that TRBV28, TRBJ1-2 and TRBJ2-5 were favored. Only peripheral blood was studied, not thyroid tissue.

On this clonotype itself: As yet, its antigen is unknown.

CDR1 and CDR2 (germline): SQVTM, ANQGSEA. This CDR3 is built from 13 residues. After removal of 7 bases from V and 3 bases from J, the junction contained 7 bases not matched to a gene. Time point meaning: persistent/refractory GD, antithyroid drugs over 5 years with positive TRAb. PBMC-extracted RNA yielded the TCR library. Arm-PCR of CDR3 regions and iRepertoire HTBI primers were the basis on which TCR beta libraries were built. Study processing details: From all samples, identification returned 13 to 15 TRBJ and 60 to 80 TRBV segments. Using its own MiXCR run on the multiplex PCR reads, TCRdb lists one record per CDR3 protein. TCRdb's processing, not the authors' own work, is the source of the V and J calls. Of 300,000 to 500,000 distinct CDR3 sequences in the sample, 20% to 25% were seen once.

The sequencing here drew on peripheral blood mononuclear cells (PBMCs), taken when the disease was refractory, from a patient treated with antithyroid drugs. This TCR was recovered from a female donor with Graves disease. The chain is built from TRBV29-1 and TRBJ2-7, with 9 bases lining up with TRBD1. CDR3 sequence reads: CSAAGQGYYEQYF. The CDR3 DNA reads as TGCAGCGCCGCAGGACAGGGGTACTACGAGCAGTACTTC.